The rows below give T cell receptor beta chains drawn from one sample of a study of blood T cell repertoires in COVID-19. The repertoire was sequenced with immunoSEQ multiplex PCR; TCRdb's copy has only in-frame clones and lacks some. The sample shows a few hundred thousand clones, roughly 86% of them seen only once. Material: PBMCs or T cells enriched from blood (not recorded which). These receptors originate from a woman aged 60-75 years who had recovered from COVID-19. The CDR3 runs from the conserved cysteine through the conserved F or W.

v_gene	len	j_gene	CDR3aa
TRBV9	17	TRBJ1-1	CASSPIQGTYMNTEAFF
TRBV6-5	15	TRBJ1-6	CASSTGFSYNSPLHF
TRBV2	13	TRBJ1-1	CASKDSGNTEAFF
TRBV9	14	TRBJ1-2	CASSETQTNYGYTF
TRBV9	15	TRBJ1-1	CASSIFPGQDTEAFF
TRBV11-3	14	TRBJ2-7	CASSLEGTGSEQYF
TRBV6-4	15	TRBJ2-1	CASSATSGRGDEQFF
TRBV30	13	TRBJ2-5	CAWSVSGVGTQYF
TRBV28	14	TRBJ2-4	CASSPPAPENIQYF
TRBV7-9	14	TRBJ1-1	CASSLRQLNTEAFF
TRBV24-1	13	TRBJ2-3	CASSGGVTDTQYF
TRBV10-1	15	TRBJ2-7	CASSESPGGIDEQYF
TRBV3-1/TRBV3-2	14	TRBJ1-4	CASAQGTGDEKLFF
TRBV18	17	TRBJ2-1	CASSQVKRGSSYNEQFF
TRBV5-1	13	TRBJ1-1	CASSLSGNAEAFF
TRBV7-3	15	TRBJ2-5	CASGPLGLAPETQYF
TRBV7-8	14	TRBJ2-3	CASSSDRLGDTQYF
TRBV10-2	16	TRBJ1-3	CASSESRGHSGNTIYF
TRBV27	15	TRBJ1-2	CASSSYGTDHYGYTF
TRBV4-1	14	TRBJ2-2	CATRVAGASGELFF
TRBV3-1/TRBV3-2	13	TRBJ2-3	CASSLPSTDTQYF
TRBV10-3	13	TRBJ2-7	CAISEPGWAEQYF
TRBV28	11	TRBJ1-2	CASSYRGGYTF
TRBV4-2	18	TRBJ2-3	CASSHQTPSGASTDTQYF
TRBV7-2	14	TRBJ2-3	CASSLVTGGGTQYF
TRBV5-1	14	TRBJ1-6	CASQRGQYNSPLHF
TRBV27	10	TRBJ1-1	CASIQTEAFF
TRBV6-5	13	TRBJ2-7	CASSHRAAYEQYF
TRBV18	15	TRBJ1-1	CASSPQGARDTEAFF
TRBV7-7	13	TRBJ2-7	CASSLGGRGEQYF
TRBV11-2	14	TRBJ1-1	CASSKDRVNTEAFF
TRBV12-3/TRBV12-4	13	TRBJ2-7	CASGRQGIDEQYF
TRBV2	16	TRBJ1-5	CASSEDGAWGNQPQHF
TRBV2	17	TRBJ2-2	CASSKMGLAGAAGELFF